The clone carrying this T cell receptor beta chain was seen many times. Unfractionated whole blood was the source from which total RNA was extracted. The V gene's germline CDR1 is LNHNV and CDR2 YYDKDF (reference sequence). This CDR3 region has 17 residues. V gave up 0 bases and J gave up 2 bases, with 14 bases separating them. These data are taken from a study of human T cells and chemical hapten exposure. Each CDR3 protein gets one entry after TCRdb re-called the 5' RACE reads with MiXCR. The sample has tens of thousands of distinct CDR3 sequences; 7.7% are singletons. This receptor was taken from a male donor in good health. The chain employs TRBV15 and TRBJ2-1; TRBD1 is a possible D gene (6 bases). CDR3 sequence: CATSRDAAGVAYNEQFF. CDR3 nucleotides: TGTGCCACCAGCAGAGATGCGGCAGGGGTGGCCTACAATGAGCAGTTCTTC. Full variable domain (rest looked up from reference TRBV15 and TRBJ2-1): DAMVIQNPRYQVTQFGKPVTLSCSQTLNHNVMYWYQQKSSQAPKLLFHYYDKDFNNEADTPDNFQSRRPNTSFCFLDIRSPGLGDTAMYLCATSRDAAGVAYNEQFFGPGTRLTVL.